This entry describes one TCR beta chain. Time point reported: newly diagnosed, previously untreated cHL patient sample. The data stem from a study of PD-1 blockade in classical Hodgkin lymphoma. Germline CDR1 reads SEHNR; CDR2 reads FQNEAQ (reference sequence). This CDR3 is 13 amino acids long. Trimming stripped 3 bases from V and 1 base from J, with 6 bases between. The table came from immunoSEQ multiplex PCR; TCRdb's copy has only in-frame clones and leaves some out. Of 17,000 or so clones in the sample, around 90% were seen once. This receptor was taken from a human donor with classical Hodgkin lymphoma. Sequenced input: peripheral blood mononuclear cells (PBMCs). This chain joins TRBV7-9 and TRBJ1-1, with unresolved D. The CDR3 is CASSFQENTEAFF. CDR3 in DNA: TGTGCCAGCAGCTTCCAGGAGAACACTGAAGCTTTCTTT.